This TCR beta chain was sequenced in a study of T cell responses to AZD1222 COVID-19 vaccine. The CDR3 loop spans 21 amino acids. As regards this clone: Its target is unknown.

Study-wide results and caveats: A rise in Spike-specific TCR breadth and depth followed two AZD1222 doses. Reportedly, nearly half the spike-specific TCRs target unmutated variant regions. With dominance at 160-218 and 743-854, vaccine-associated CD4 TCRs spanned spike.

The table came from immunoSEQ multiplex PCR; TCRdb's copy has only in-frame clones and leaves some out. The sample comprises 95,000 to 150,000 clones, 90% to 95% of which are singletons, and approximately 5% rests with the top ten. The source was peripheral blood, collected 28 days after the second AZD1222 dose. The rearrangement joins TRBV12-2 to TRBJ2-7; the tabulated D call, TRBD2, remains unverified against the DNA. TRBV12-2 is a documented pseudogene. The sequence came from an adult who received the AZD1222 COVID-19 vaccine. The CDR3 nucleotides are TGTGCAAGTCGCCCGAGACCTCGACCCCCGAAAGGAGTAGCCGCTTCCTACGAGCAGTACTTC. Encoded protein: CASRPRPRPPKGVAASYEQYF.